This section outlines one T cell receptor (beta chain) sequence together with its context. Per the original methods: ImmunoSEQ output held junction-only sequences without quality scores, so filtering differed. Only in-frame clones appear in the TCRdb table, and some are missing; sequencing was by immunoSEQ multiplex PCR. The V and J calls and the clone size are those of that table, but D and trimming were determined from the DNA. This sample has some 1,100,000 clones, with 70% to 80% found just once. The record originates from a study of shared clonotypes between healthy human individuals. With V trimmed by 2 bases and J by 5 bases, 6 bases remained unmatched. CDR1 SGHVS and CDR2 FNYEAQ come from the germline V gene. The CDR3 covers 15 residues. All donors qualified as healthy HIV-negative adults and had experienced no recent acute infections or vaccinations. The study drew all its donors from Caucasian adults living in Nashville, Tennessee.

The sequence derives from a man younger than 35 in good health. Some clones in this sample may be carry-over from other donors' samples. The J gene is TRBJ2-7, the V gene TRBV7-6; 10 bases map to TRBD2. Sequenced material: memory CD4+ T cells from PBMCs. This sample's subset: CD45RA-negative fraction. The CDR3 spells CASSLTRTSGNEQYF. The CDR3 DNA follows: TGTGCCAGCAGCTTAACCCGGACTAGCGGAAACGAGCAGTACTTC.